A single sample is the source of the 21 T cell receptor delta chains below, sequenced in a study of gamma-delta chains in newborns, infants, children. TCRdb fed the reads into CATT to redo clone calling. The table has roughly 7,900 delta-chain clones, approximately 1.5% seen once; the top ten hold approximately 8%. The specimen was blood. The receptors stem from a child who was a newborn, infant or young child, either healthy, febrile or measles-vaccinated (not recorded which).

This clone occurred a few times. It may be a read error: a sequence one base away is much more abundant. This CDR3 is also generated by other DNA sequences in the sample. This sequence joins TRDV2 and TRDJ1; D uncertain. This CDR3 has 13 amino acids. The germline V and J ends were trimmed by 1 base and 0 bases, with 5 bases remaining between them. Germline values: CDR1 GEAIGNYY, CDR2 EKD. CDR3 DNA: TGTGCCTGTGACACGGTGAACACCGATAAACTCATCTTT. It yields the protein CACDTVNTDKLIF.

This clone is deemed medium-sized (0.01 to 0.1%). The same CDR3 can be traced to other DNA sequences in this sample. The J gene is TRDJ1, the V gene TRDV1, with TRDD3 identical over 9 bases. The CDR3 consists of 20 residues. Germline CDR1 is TSWWSYY and CDR2 is QGS. V shed 0 bases and J 0 bases; nucleotides not matched to a gene: 14. The CDR3 DNA sequence: TGTGCTCTTGGGGAACTAAGGGGTGCGCACTGGGGGACGTACACCGATAAACTCATCTTT. Protein product: CALGELRGAHWGTYTDKLIF.

This clone came up a few times. TCRdb's protein, taken from a much larger clone, differs from this DNA's translation at residue 3, likely owing to a read error; the protein displayed comes from the DNA. The chain recombines TRDV1 with TRDJ1; D may be TRDD3 (6 bases). Germline values: CDR1 TSWWSYY, CDR2 QGS. The CDR3 consists of 18 residues. CDR3 DNA sequence: TGTGCTATTGGGCCCCCCCCCTACATCGTACTGGGAGACGATAAACTCATCTTT. This codes for CAIGPPPYIVLGDDKLIF.

A note on this clone: A single base separates this from a much larger clone, so it may be a read error. This chain connects TRAV29/DV5 to TRDJ1; 9 bases map to TRDD3. V lost 3 bases, J lost 3 bases, and 36 bases stayed unmatched. The germline V gene has CDR1 NSMFDY and CDR2 ISSIKDK. The CDR3 extends over 24 amino acids. The CDR3 sequence: CAAKKGSDDRRLLLEWGIADKLIF. CDR3 nucleotide sequence: TGTGCAGCAAAGAAGGGGAGTGATGATCGTCGGCTCCTACTTGAGTGGGGGATAGCCGATAAACTCATCTTT.

This clone came up a few times. The V and J genes are TRDV1 and TRDJ1, with 9 nucleotides matching TRDD3. Germline CDR1 and CDR2: TSWWSYY and QGS. V dropped 5 bases and J dropped 8; count of bases not matched to a gene: 18. This CDR3 region has 17 residues. CDR3 amino acids: CALGNGWGIRKAQKLIF. Written as DNA, the CDR3 is TGTGCTCTTGGGAACGGGTGGGGGATAAGAAAGGCACAGAAACTCATCTTT.

This chain connects TRDV1 to TRDJ1; 8 bases align to TRDD3. Looked up from germline, CDR1 is TSWWSYY and CDR2 is QGS. The CDR3 loop spans 19 amino acids. The V segment lost 5 bases and the J segment 0 bases; nucleotides outside the gene matches: 17. CDR3 nucleotides: TGTGCTCTTGGGCATTCGGGCCGCCCTGGGGGAGCTTACACCGATAAACTCATCTTT. Protein product: CALGHSGRPGGAYTDKLIF.

With regard to this clone: At the DNA level, this CDR3 is encoded by other sequences in the same sample as well. The gene calls are TRDV1 and TRDJ1; D possibly uses TRDD2 or TRDD3 (6 bases each). The CDR3 is 22 amino acids. V lost 3 bases and J 0 bases, leaving 32 bases between the germline ends. Germline V gene sequence: CDR1 TSWWSYY, CDR2 QGS. The DNA of the CDR3 is TGTGCTCTTGGGGAGCTATCCTACGGGGTGGGGGCCGTATCCCAGTACACCGATAAACTCATCTTT. Encoded protein: CALGELSYGVGAVSQYTDKLIF.

By its share, this clone is medium-sized. Different DNA sequences within this sample yield the same CDR3. This chain uses TRDV2 with TRDJ3; D possibly corresponds to TRDD3 (5 bases). Trimming pared 3 bases from V and 2 bases from J, leaving 25 bases between. Germline V gives CDR1 GEAIGNYY, CDR2 EKD. CDR3 length: 21 residues. The CDR3 sequence: CACDLYGEGAHSAWDTRQMFF. The CDR3, as DNA: TGTGCCTGTGACCTCTATGGGGAGGGTGCCCACTCGGCCTGGGACACCCGACAGATGTTTTTC.

Notes on this clone: Possible read error: a much larger clone is one base away. At the DNA level, this CDR3 is encoded by other sequences in the same sample as well. The chain joins TRDV2 to TRDJ3; unclear D gene. CDR1 is GEAIGNYY and CDR2 is EKD in the germline V gene. The CDR3 contains 19 residues. DNA for the CDR3: TGTGCTTGTGACACCACCGTTCTTATCAGCTCCTGGGACACCCGACAGATGTTTTTC. This encodes CACDTTVLISSWDTRQMFF.

This clone has only a few counts. One end of the junction does not line up with germline, which may come from a read error. Other DNA variants within this sample encode the same CDR3. The V gene is TRDV1, the J gene TRDJ1; 10 bases agree with TRDD3. This CDR3 spans 24 amino acids. Germline V gives CDR1 TSWWSYY, CDR2 QGS. CDR3 protein: CALGDERLILSVSKGDTRDGKLIF. The DNA for the CDR3 is TGTGCTCTCGGGGACGAAAGACTTATCCTAAGCGTGTCGAAGGGGGATACGCGGGATGGGAAACTCATCTTT.

This clone was counted a few times. The TCRdb record carries a much larger clone's protein, which differs from this DNA's translation at residue 10; a read error is the likely cause, and the protein listed here is the DNA translation. This chain joins TRDV2 and TRDJ1, with 8 nucleotides matching TRDD3. The CDR3 spans 18 residues. CDR1 and CDR2 from the germline V gene are GEAIGNYY and EKD. The V gene end was trimmed by 3 bases and the J gene end by 0 bases; junction bases not matched to a gene: 14. CDR3: CACDQIGGYGPYTDKLIF. For the CDR3, the DNA is TGTGCCTGTGACCAGATAGGGGGATATGGCCCCTACACCGATAAACTCATCTTT.

Comments on this clone: A junction end diverges from the germline sequence, so it may reflect a read error. The same CDR3 can be traced to other DNA sequences in this sample. This rearrangement joins TRDV2 to TRDJ1; TRDD3 might be the D (6 bases). CDR1 GEAIGNYY and CDR2 EKD come from the germline V gene. CDR3 length equals 15 residues. In DNA, the CDR3 is TGTGCCTGTGACGTATTGGGGGCCACAAACGATAAACTCATCTTC. Translation: CACDVLGATNDKLIF.

Only a few counts were recorded for this clone. The TCRdb protein comes from a much larger clone and disagrees with this DNA's translation at residue 10, likely due to a read error; the protein given here is derived from the DNA. CDR3 protein: CACDTVGGYIDKLIF. DNA of the CDR3: TGTGCCTGTGACACCGTGGGGGGATACATCGATAAACTCATCTTT. The chain combines TRDV2 with TRDJ1; 9 bases match TRDD3. Trimming at V came to 0 bases and at J to 4 bases, leaving 5 bases not matched to a gene. The CDR3 sequence is 15 residues long. Germline V CDR1 and CDR2: GEAIGNYY, EKD.

This clone is deemed medium-sized. This same CDR3 is encoded by further DNA sequences in the sample. The chain carries TRDV2 and TRDJ1; D remains ambiguous. The CDR3 spans 16 residues. Trimming shortened V by 0 bases and J by 2 bases, and 15 bases separated the two germline ends. Per the germline V gene, CDR1 is GEAIGNYY and CDR2 is EKD. CDR3 residues: CACDTAGLSRTDKLIF. The CDR3, as DNA: TGTGCCTGTGACACCGCTGGTCTTAGTAGGACCGATAAACTCATCTTT.

This clone rates as medium-sized. The chain couples TRDV2 to TRDJ1; TRDD3 matches 9 bases. CDR1 is GEAIGNYY and CDR2 is EKD in the germline V gene. V was pared by 3 bases and J by 0 bases, with 13 bases of the junction left unmatched. The CDR3 is 18 residues long. The chain's CDR3 is CACDSEGTGGLNTDKLIF. The CDR3 DNA reads TGTGCCTGTGACTCCGAAGGTACTGGGGGACTCAACACCGATAAACTCATCTTT.

By sample fraction, this clone is medium-sized (0.01 to 0.1%). This specimen includes other DNA sequences encoding the same CDR3. V and J are TRDV2 and TRDJ1; TRDD3 matches at 13 bases. The CDR3 runs 19 residues. Losses at the gene ends were 1 base for V and 4 bases for J; bases not matched to a gene: 14. Germline V gene lookup returns CDR1 GEAIGNYY and CDR2 EKD. CDR3: CACDTIQYWGIRGNDKLIF. In DNA form, the CDR3 reads TGTGCCTGTGACACAATACAGTACTGGGGGATACGCGGGAACGATAAACTCATCTTT.

This clone occurred a few times. The rearrangement joins TRDV1 to TRDJ1; tentative D call: TRDD3 (5 bases). This CDR3 is 23 amino acids long. V shed 4 bases and J shed 7 bases, with 43 bases lying between them. Per germline, CDR1 TSWWSYY and CDR2 QGS. The CDR3 protein is CALGAQRGGVGFFTWGGLGKLIF. In nucleotides, the CDR3 is TGTGCTCTTGGGGCCCAAAGGGGGGGCGTCGGGTTCTTTACATGGGGAGGTCTCGGTAAACTCATCTTT.

This clone came up a few times. The V call is TRDV1, the J call TRDJ2, with 9 bases matching TRDD3. Looked up from germline, CDR1 is TSWWSYY and CDR2 is QGS. This CDR3 region has 25 residues. Trimming removed 3 bases from V and 0 bases from J; junction bases left unmatched: 29. The CDR3 spells CALGDLLPGLPSLTGGPALTAQLFF. The CDR3 DNA reads as TGTGCTCTTGGGGACCTACTCCCAGGCCTTCCTTCCCTTACTGGGGGACCCGCTTTGACAGCACAACTCTTCTTT.

By frequency in the sample, this clone is medium-sized (0.01 to 0.1%). This sequence joins TRDV1 and TRDJ1, with D possibly being TRDD3 (6 bases). The length of the CDR3 is 20 residues. The V gene lost 3 bases and the J gene lost 0 bases, with 26 bases spanning the gap. The V gene's germline CDR1 is TSWWSYY and CDR2 QGS. The DNA of the CDR3 is TGTGCTCTTGGGGACGTAGTCCATCTACGGGCTGGGGTGTACACCGATAAACTCATCTTT. Translated: CALGDVVHLRAGVYTDKLIF.

This clone was observed a handful of times. For this DNA, TCRdb reports the protein of a much larger clone, which diverges at residue 9, most likely from a read error; the protein presented here is translated directly from the DNA. This chain joins TRDV2 and TRDJ3; 7 bases map to TRDD3. Germline V CDR1 and CDR2: GEAIGNYY, EKD. V lost 3 bases, J lost 0 bases, and 13 bases stayed unmatched. This CDR3 contains 20 residues. Written as DNA, the CDR3 is TGTGCCTGTGACCCGGTACTGGGGAATACGACCTCCTGGGACACCCGACAGATGTTTTTC. Translating it yields CACDPVLGNTTSWDTRQMFF.

In its sample, this clone ranks as medium-sized. This sample includes further DNA sequences coding for the same CDR3. V usage is TRDV2 and J usage is TRDJ3; 10 bases agree with TRDD3. The CDR3 length is 20 residues. J gave up 0 bases and V 7 bases, and 14 bases lay outside the gene matches. Germline V lookup: CDR1 GEAIGNYY, CDR2 EKD. As DNA, the CDR3 is TGTGCCTGCTTTCTACTGGGGGATCCGCGGAGCTCCTGGGACACCCGACAGATGTTTTTC. Its protein product is CACFLLGDPRSSWDTRQMFF.